This entry concerns a single T cell receptor (beta chain). No antigen is known for it. This specimen comes from a study of cytomegalovirus exposure and HLA in healthy donors. Study-level information: Falling in the Caucasian-associated ancestry cluster were 65% to 90% of around 370 genotyped donors. Study conclusions and caveats: TCR beta chain V- and J-gene trimming was linked, in a later analysis, to a missense variant in DCLRE1C. Productive rates of about 87% or about 30% were seen for most TCR beta V segments in an earlier analysis.

PCR primers comprised 60 Vbeta and 13 Jbeta primers. TCRdb's copy holds only in-frame clones and misses some; the assay was immunoSEQ multiplex PCR. This repertoire comprises about 140,000 clones; its ten largest clones make up about 2.5%. The ends were cut back, 3 bases at V and 4 bases at J, with 14 bases in the middle. Germline CDR1 SGHNT, CDR2 YYREEE (reference sequence). CDR3 length equals 16 residues. The gene calls are TRBV5-4 and TRBJ1-6; no clear D gene. Material: PBMCs. The source is a man between 40 and 49 years old in good health and CMV-seronegative. CDR3 sequence reads: CASSSSPDTYNSPLHF. Here the CDR3 DNA reads TGTGCCAGCAGCTCTTCTCCCGACACATATAATTCACCCCTCCACTTT.